The rows below give T cell receptor beta chains drawn from one sample of a study of blood T cell repertoires in COVID-19. This table comes from immunoSEQ multiplex PCR, and its TCRdb copy is limited to in-frame clones, with some not included. The data contain just under 60,000 clones, approximately 82% of them singletons. Input material: peripheral blood. Source of these receptors: a man older than 75 with acute or convalescent COVID-19. The CDR3 runs from the conserved cysteine through the conserved F or W. A D gene is named only where the DNA matches it firmly. Clone size is not always given. Where it is, it says once, few, many or a class for expanded clones.

cdr3_aa cdr3_nt j_call clone_size cdr3_length v_call d_call
CATSDPDDRGRSDTQYF TGTGCCACCAGTGACCCCGACGACAGGGGGAGGTCGGATACGCAGTATTTT TRBJ2-3 many 17 TRBV24-1 TRBD1
CATSDFNSGGFTDTQYF TGTGCCACCAGTGATTTTAATAGCGGGGGGTTCACAGATACGCAGTATTTT TRBJ2-3 . 17 TRBV24-1 TRBD2
CASSLLVMPYNEQFF TGTGCCAGCAGTTTACTAGTCATGCCCTACAATGAGCAGTTCTTC TRBJ2-1 . 15 TRBV6-2/TRBV6-3 .
CSVEGSGQSNTEAFF TGCAGCGTTGAAGGCTCTGGACAATCGAACACTGAAGCTTTCTTT TRBJ1-1 . 15 TRBV29-1 .
CASRRQLGELFF TGTGCCAGCAGACGACAGCTCGGGGAGCTGTTTTTT TRBJ2-2 . 12 TRBV12-3/TRBV12-4 .
CASSQDAQGTEAFF TGTGCCAGCAGCCAAGATGCACAGGGAACTGAAGCTTTCTTT TRBJ1-1 . 14 TRBV3-1/TRBV3-2 .
CAWKTSGSYEQYF TGTGCCTGGAAGACTAGCGGGTCTTACGAGCAGTACTTC TRBJ2-7 . 13 TRBV30 TRBD2
CASSGMRDTDTQYF TGTGCCAGCAGTGGAATGCGGGACACAGATACGCAGTATTTT TRBJ2-3 once 14 TRBV2 .
CASSVGGGDNEQFF TGTGCCAGCAGTGTGGGCGGGGGAGACAATGAGCAGTTCTTC TRBJ2-1 . 14 TRBV2 TRBD2
CASSLDGTANEKLFF TGTGCCAGCAGCTTAGATGGGACAGCAAATGAAAAACTGTTTTTT TRBJ1-4 once 15 TRBV11-3 TRBD1
CASRPDRGHRNEQFF TGTGCCAGTCGTCCGGACAGGGGCCACCGCAATGAGCAGTTCTTC TRBJ2-1 . 15 TRBV6-5 TRBD1
CASSIWGRGETQYF TGTGCCAGTAGTATCTGGGGGAGGGGAGAGACCCAGTACTTC TRBJ2-5 . 14 TRBV19 TRBD2
CASSLPGVGANVLTF TGTGCCAGCAGTTTGCCAGGGGTTGGGGCCAACGTCCTGACTTTC TRBJ2-6 once 15 TRBV28 .
CATSTGTGTGQPQHF TGTGCCACCAGCACCGGGACAGGGACTGGTCAGCCCCAGCATTTT TRBJ1-5 few 15 TRBV15 TRBD1
CASRKGLALGEQYF TGTGCCAGCAGGAAAGGACTGGCCCTCGGCGAGCAGTACTTC TRBJ2-7 few 14 TRBV6-5 .
CASSQEFRDEQFF TGTGCCAGCAGCCAAGAATTTCGGGATGAGCAGTTCTTC TRBJ2-1 . 13 TRBV3-1/TRBV3-2 .
CASSVPAGGIDEQYF TGTGCCAGCAGCGTACCTGCAGGGGGGATCGACGAGCAGTACTTC TRBJ2-7 . 15 TRBV5-5 .
CASSFSGLDYNEQFF TGTGCCAGCAGCTTCTCAGGACTAGACTACAATGAGCAGTTCTTC TRBJ2-1 few 15 TRBV5-6 TRBD2
CAWEQGSGNTIYF TGTGCCTGGGAGCAGGGTTCCGGAAACACCATATATTTT TRBJ1-3 few 13 TRBV30 .
CASSNDREDTEAFF TGCGCCAGCAGCAACGACAGGGAAGACACTGAAGCTTTCTTT TRBJ1-1 . 14 TRBV5-1 TRBD1
CASSNPGTGREEPQHF TGTGCCAGTAGTAACCCCGGGACAGGGAGGGAGGAGCCCCAGCATTTT TRBJ1-5 . 16 TRBV19 TRBD1
CASGPGGQDEQFF TGCGCCAGCGGGCCGGGGGGCCAGGATGAGCAGTTCTTC TRBJ2-1 . 13 TRBV5-1 .
CASSQVSTEAFF TGCGCCAGCAGCCAAGTATCGACTGAAGCTTTCTTT TRBJ1-1 . 12 TRBV4-1 .
CASSLGVAGGKEQFF TGTGCCAGCAGCTTAGGGGTAGCGGGGGGGAAGGAGCAGTTCTTC TRBJ2-1 few 15 TRBV7-7 TRBD2
CASTPGGYEQYF TGTGCCAGCACCCCGGGGGGCTACGAGCAGTACTTC TRBJ2-7 . 12 TRBV11-3 TRBD2
CASSLSSGGTETQYF TGTGCCAGCAGCTTATCTAGCGGGGGGACAGAGACCCAGTACTTC TRBJ2-5 . 15 TRBV7-3 TRBD2
CASSEQGQRTGELFF TGTGCCAGCAGTGAGCAGGGGCAGCGCACCGGGGAGCTGTTTTTT TRBJ2-2 . 15 TRBV2 .
CASTQQLDNEKLFF TGTGCCAGCACTCAACAGTTAGATAATGAAAAACTGTTTTTT TRBJ1-4 . 14 TRBV11-2 .
CATSARQGAHLFGTEAFF TGTGCCACCAGTGCTCGACAGGGGGCGCACTTATTCGGCACTGAAGCTTTCTTT TRBJ1-1 . 18 TRBV24-1 TRBD1
CASSRSSGIYGYTF TGCGCCAGCAGCCGGTCTTCAGGGATCTATGGCTACACCTTC TRBJ1-2 . 14 TRBV4-1 .
CASSSGDLEGDTIYF TGTGCCAGCAGCTCAGGCGACCTCGAGGGGGACACCATATATTTT TRBJ1-3 . 15 TRBV7-8 .
CASSERDRGPLGQFF TGTGCCAGCAGTGAGCGGGACAGGGGCCCGCTGGGGCAGTTCTTC TRBJ2-1 medium-sized 15 TRBV2 TRBD1
CAGPGHSSHEQYF TGTGCCGGCCCGGGTCATTCCTCCCACGAGCAGTACTTC TRBJ2-7 . 13 TRBV12-3/TRBV12-4 .
CASIKRSGSSDTQYF TGTGCCAGCATAAAACGTAGCGGATCCTCAGATACGCAGTATTTT TRBJ2-3 . 15 TRBV2 .
CAYRSQQGTNGYTF TGTGCCTACCGAAGCCAACAGGGAACCAATGGCTACACCTTC TRBJ1-2 . 14 TRBV30 .
CASSYVTGNLYEQYF TGTGCCAGCAGTTACGTCACGGGAAACCTCTACGAGCAGTACTTC TRBJ2-7 . 15 TRBV6-6 .
CASRPGLGSYEQYF TGTGCCAGCAGGCCCGGACTAGGCAGCTACGAGCAGTACTTC TRBJ2-7 . 14 TRBV6-5 TRBD2
CASSVGSGKLFF TGTGCCAGTAGTGTTGGTTCGGGAAAACTGTTTTTT TRBJ1-4 . 12 TRBV19 .
CASSLGTSGFYEQYF TGTGCCAGCAGCTTAGGGACTAGCGGTTTCTACGAGCAGTACTTC TRBJ2-7 . 15 TRBV7-9 TRBD2
CASRLRQGREDTQYF TGTGCCAGCAGGCTAAGACAGGGGAGGGAAGATACGCAGTATTTT TRBJ2-3 few 15 TRBV28 .
CAWSQPRGSRPGANVLTF TGTGCCTGGAGTCAACCCCGGGGGTCCCGACCTGGGGCCAACGTCCTGACTTTC TRBJ2-6 few 18 TRBV30 .
CASSSGLATTGELFF TGTGCCAGCAGCTCCGGACTAGCGACAACCGGGGAGCTGTTTTTT TRBJ2-2 . 15 TRBV7-3 TRBD2
CSDTATGYGYTF TGCAGCGACACGGCGACAGGGTATGGCTACACCTTC TRBJ1-2 . 12 TRBV29-1 TRBD1
CASSRAPGVGTGELFF TGTGCCAGCAGCCGGGCCCCAGGGGTAGGCACCGGGGAGCTGTTTTTT TRBJ2-2 . 16 TRBV11-2 .
CASSLVGNQPQHF TGTGCCAGCAGCTTAGTAGGCAATCAGCCCCAGCATTTT TRBJ1-5 . 13 TRBV7-2 .
CASSEAGGGGKETQYF TGTGCCAGCAGTGAAGCCGGAGGCGGGGGGAAAGAGACCCAGTACTTC TRBJ2-5 few 16 TRBV2 TRBD2
CASRPTTGYEAFF TGTGCCAGCAGGCCCACGACAGGGTATGAAGCTTTCTTT TRBJ1-1 . 13 TRBV6-5 TRBD1
CASTSGQGNTEAFF TGTGCCAGCACCTCGGGACAGGGCAACACTGAAGCTTTCTTT TRBJ1-1 . 14 TRBV2 TRBD1
CAISEDRGYEQYF TGTGCCATCAGTGAGGACAGGGGCTACGAGCAGTACTTC TRBJ2-7 few 13 TRBV10-3 TRBD1
CASSDRVRENTIYF TGTGCCAGCAGTGACAGGGTGCGAGAAAACACCATATATTTT TRBJ1-3 . 14 TRBV6-6 TRBD1
CASTDRGLRGYTF TGTGCCAGTACCGACAGGGGGCTGAGGGGCTACACCTTC TRBJ1-2 . 13 TRBV19 TRBD1
CASSLDTEAFF TGTGCCAGCAGCCTAGACACTGAAGCTTTCTTT TRBJ1-1 once 11 TRBV28 .
CATSSRSGGANEQFF TGTGCCACCAGCAGCCGGAGCGGGGGGGCCAATGAGCAGTTCTTC TRBJ2-1 few 15 TRBV15 TRBD2
CAWSSTGLGDNEQFF TGTGCCTGGAGTAGTACGGGACTAGGGGATAATGAGCAGTTCTTC TRBJ2-1 . 15 TRBV30 TRBD2
CASSQEFQGATYGYTF TGTGCCAGCAGCCAAGAGTTTCAGGGGGCAACCTATGGCTACACCTTC TRBJ1-2 . 16 TRBV3-1/TRBV3-2 TRBD1
CASSVIAGVVNEQFF TGCGCCAGCAGCGTGATAGCGGGAGTTGTAAATGAGCAGTTCTTC TRBJ2-1 . 15 TRBV5-1 TRBD2
CASSPGIVQGSTWDTQYF TGTGCCAGCAGCCCTGGCATTGTCCAGGGCTCTACGTGGGATACGCAGTATTTT TRBJ2-3 . 18 TRBV5-6 .
CASSVEGAGGNNEQFF TGTGCCAGCAGCGTGGAGGGAGCGGGAGGGAACAATGAGCAGTTCTTC TRBJ2-1 few 16 TRBV9 TRBD2
CASSSLAGGYGYTF TGTGCCAGCAGTTCTCTAGCCGGGGGCTATGGCTACACCTTC TRBJ1-2 few 14 TRBV6-5 .